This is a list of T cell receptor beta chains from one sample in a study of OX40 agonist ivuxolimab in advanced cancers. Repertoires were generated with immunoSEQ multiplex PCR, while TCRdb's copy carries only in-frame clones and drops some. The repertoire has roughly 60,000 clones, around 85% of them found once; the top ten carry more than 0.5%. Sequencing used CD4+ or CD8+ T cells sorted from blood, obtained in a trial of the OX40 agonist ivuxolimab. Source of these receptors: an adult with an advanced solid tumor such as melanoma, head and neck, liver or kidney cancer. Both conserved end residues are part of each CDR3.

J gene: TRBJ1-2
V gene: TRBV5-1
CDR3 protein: CASSPDGQPNYGYTF

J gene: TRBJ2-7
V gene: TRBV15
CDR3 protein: CATSRLAASYEQYF

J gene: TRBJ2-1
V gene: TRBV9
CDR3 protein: CASSVRVAGGLGEQFF

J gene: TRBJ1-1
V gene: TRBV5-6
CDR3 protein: CASSYLTNTEAFF

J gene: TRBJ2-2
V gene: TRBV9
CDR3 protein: CASSVGTTGELFF

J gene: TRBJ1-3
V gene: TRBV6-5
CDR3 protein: CASRSGAGNTIYF

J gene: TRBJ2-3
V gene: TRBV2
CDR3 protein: CASSVANTQYF

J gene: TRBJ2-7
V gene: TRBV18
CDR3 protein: CASSLRIETTYEQYF

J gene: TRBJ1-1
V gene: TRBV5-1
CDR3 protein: CASSVHGTGGTEAFF

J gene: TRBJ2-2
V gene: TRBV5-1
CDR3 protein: CASSLVSGNTGELFF

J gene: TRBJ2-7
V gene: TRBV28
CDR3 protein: CASTLGRAYEQYF

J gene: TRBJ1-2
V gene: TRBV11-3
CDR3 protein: CASSLDGRGQDGYTF

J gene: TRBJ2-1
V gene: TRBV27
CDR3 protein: CASSRWTADEQFF

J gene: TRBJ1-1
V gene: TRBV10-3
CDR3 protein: CATWTGAMNTEAFF

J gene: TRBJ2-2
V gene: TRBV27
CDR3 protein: CASRRDSALRGTGELFF

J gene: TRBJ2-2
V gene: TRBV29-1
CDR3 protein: CSVGRGGGTGELFF

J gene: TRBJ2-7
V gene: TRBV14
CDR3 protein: CASSLRTGSGEQYF

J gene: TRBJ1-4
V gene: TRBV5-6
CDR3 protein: CASSLVTGENEKLFF